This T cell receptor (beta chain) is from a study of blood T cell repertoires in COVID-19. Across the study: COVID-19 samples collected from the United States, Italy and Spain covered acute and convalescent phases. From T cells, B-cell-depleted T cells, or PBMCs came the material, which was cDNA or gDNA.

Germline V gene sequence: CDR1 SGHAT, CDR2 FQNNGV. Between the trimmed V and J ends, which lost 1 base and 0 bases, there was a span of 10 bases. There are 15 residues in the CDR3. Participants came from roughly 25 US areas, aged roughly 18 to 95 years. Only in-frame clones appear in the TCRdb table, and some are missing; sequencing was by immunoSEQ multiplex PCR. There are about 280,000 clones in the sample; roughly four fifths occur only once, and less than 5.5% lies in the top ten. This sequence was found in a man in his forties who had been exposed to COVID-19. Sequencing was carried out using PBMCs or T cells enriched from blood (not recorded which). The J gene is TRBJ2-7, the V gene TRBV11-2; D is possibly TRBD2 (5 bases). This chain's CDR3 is CASSLVTGSSYEQYF. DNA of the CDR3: TGTGCCAGCAGCTTAGTTACGGGATCCTCCTACGAGCAGTACTTC.